Listed below are T cell receptor beta chains from one sample, sequenced in a study of blood T cell repertoires in COVID-19. Assay: immunoSEQ multiplex PCR; the TCRdb copy retains only in-frame clones and omits some. The sample has a few hundred thousand clones, roughly 88% seen once. Input material: peripheral blood. All receptors come from a woman aged 65 to 85 with acute or convalescent COVID-19. Both conserved end residues are part of each CDR3. The order of the fields is CDR3 protein, CDR3 DNA, D gene, J gene, clone size, V gene. D genes are given only for firm matches. Only some rows state a clone size, as once, few, many or a class for expanded clones.

CDR3aa: CASSSGTVYGYTF; CDR3nt: TGTGCCAGCAGCTCCGGGACAGTCTATGGCTACACCTTC; d_gene: TRBD1; j_gene: TRBJ1-2; abundance: NA; v_gene: TRBV5-4
CDR3aa: CASSTGQRISTDTQYF; CDR3nt: TGTGCCAGCAGCACGGGACAGAGAATTAGCACAGATACGCAGTATTTT; d_gene: TRBD1; j_gene: TRBJ2-3; abundance: NA; v_gene: TRBV11-2
CDR3aa: CASSVSAGGTDTQYF; CDR3nt: TGTGCCAGCAGCGTCTCCGCCGGGGGCACAGATACGCAGTATTTT; d_gene: NA; j_gene: TRBJ2-3; abundance: NA; v_gene: TRBV9
CDR3aa: CASSVDSYTF; CDR3nt: TGTGCCAGTAGTGTGGACAGCTACACCTTC; d_gene: NA; j_gene: TRBJ1-2; abundance: NA; v_gene: TRBV19
CDR3aa: CASSSLAGGLFYEQYF; CDR3nt: TGTGCCAGCAGCTCACTAGCAGGGGGTCTCTTCTACGAGCAGTACTTC; d_gene: NA; j_gene: TRBJ2-7; abundance: NA; v_gene: TRBV5-6
CDR3aa: CASRHGTGEKLFF; CDR3nt: TGTGCAAGTCGCCATGGGACAGGAGAAAAACTGTTTTTT; d_gene: NA; j_gene: TRBJ1-4; abundance: NA; v_gene: TRBV12-2
CDR3aa: CAWSVGDRVRYEQYF; CDR3nt: TGTGCCTGGAGTGTCGGGGACAGGGTACGCTACGAGCAGTACTTC; d_gene: TRBD1; j_gene: TRBJ2-7; abundance: NA; v_gene: TRBV30
CDR3aa: CASSEGLKAGETQYF; CDR3nt: TGTGCCAGCAGCGAGGGCCTAAAGGCGGGAGAGACCCAGTACTTC; d_gene: NA; j_gene: TRBJ2-5; abundance: NA; v_gene: TRBV9
CDR3aa: CASRNAGGTDTQYF; CDR3nt: TGTGCCAGCAGGAACGCGGGGGGCACAGATACGCAGTATTTT; d_gene: TRBD2; j_gene: TRBJ2-3; abundance: NA; v_gene: TRBV6-5
CDR3aa: CASSLFPQHDRVVNTIYF; CDR3nt: TGTGCCAGCAGCTTGTTCCCACAACACGACAGGGTGGTAAACACCATATATTTT; d_gene: TRBD1; j_gene: TRBJ1-3; abundance: NA; v_gene: TRBV5-6
CDR3aa: CASKTQGENSPLHF; CDR3nt: TGTGCCAGTAAGACTCAGGGGGAGAATTCACCCCTCCACTTT; d_gene: TRBD1; j_gene: TRBJ1-6; abundance: NA; v_gene: TRBV19
CDR3aa: CASSPDRQKTQYF; CDR3nt: TGTGCCAGCAGCCCCGACAGACAAAAGACCCAGTACTTC; d_gene: NA; j_gene: TRBJ2-5; abundance: NA; v_gene: TRBV7-3
CDR3aa: CAWSKRGAPTDTQYF; CDR3nt: TGTGCCTGGAGTAAGCGGGGGGCCCCCACAGATACGCAGTATTTT; d_gene: TRBD2; j_gene: TRBJ2-3; abundance: NA; v_gene: TRBV30
CDR3aa: CASSHATLTASYGYTF; CDR3nt: TGTGCCAGCAGCCACGCTACCCTGACAGCTTCCTATGGCTACACCTTC; d_gene: NA; j_gene: TRBJ1-2; abundance: NA; v_gene: TRBV3-1/TRBV3-2
CDR3aa: CASSLGGETYEQYF; CDR3nt: TGCGCCAGCAGCTTGGGCGGGGAGACCTACGAGCAGTACTTC; d_gene: NA; j_gene: TRBJ2-7; abundance: NA; v_gene: TRBV5-1
CDR3aa: CASIVGSYNSPLHF; CDR3nt: TGTGCCAGCATCGTCGGCTCCTATAATTCACCCCTCCACTTT; d_gene: NA; j_gene: TRBJ1-6; abundance: NA; v_gene: TRBV2
CDR3aa: CASSVEAGGIDTQYF; CDR3nt: TGTGCCAGCAGCGTAGAGGCGGGGGGGATTGATACGCAGTATTTT; d_gene: TRBD2; j_gene: TRBJ2-3; abundance: NA; v_gene: TRBV9
CDR3aa: CASSHDRGREKLFF; CDR3nt: TGTGCCAGCAGTCACGACAGGGGGCGTGAAAAACTGTTTTTT; d_gene: TRBD1; j_gene: TRBJ1-4; abundance: NA; v_gene: TRBV27
CDR3aa: CASSYAQGSTKNIQYF; CDR3nt: TGTGCCAGCAGTTACGCACAGGGGTCTACCAAAAACATTCAGTACTTC; d_gene: TRBD1; j_gene: TRBJ2-4; abundance: NA; v_gene: TRBV6-6
CDR3aa: CASSLGVGEQYGYTF; CDR3nt: TGTGCCAGCAGCTTGGGTGTCGGGGAACAATATGGCTACACCTTC; d_gene: NA; j_gene: TRBJ1-2; abundance: NA; v_gene: TRBV5-4
CDR3aa: CASSQGTAFSTDTQYF; CDR3nt: TGTGCCAGCAGCCAAGGGACAGCCTTTAGCACAGATACGCAGTATTTT; d_gene: NA; j_gene: TRBJ2-3; abundance: NA; v_gene: TRBV3-1/TRBV3-2
CDR3aa: CASRSLGDNNEKLFF; CDR3nt: TGTGCCAGCAGATCCCTTGGGGACAATAATGAAAAACTGTTTTTT; d_gene: NA; j_gene: TRBJ1-4; abundance: NA; v_gene: TRBV28
CDR3aa: CASSEATPSGGYSNQPQHF; CDR3nt: TGTGCCAGCAGTGAAGCGACCCCGAGCGGGGGCTATAGCAATCAGCCCCAGCATTTT; d_gene: NA; j_gene: TRBJ1-5; abundance: NA; v_gene: TRBV6-1
CDR3aa: CASSPRDFTDTQYF; CDR3nt: TGTGCCAGCAGCCCGCGGGACTTCACAGATACGCAGTATTTT; d_gene: NA; j_gene: TRBJ2-3; abundance: NA; v_gene: TRBV7-9
CDR3aa: CASSPRQTRGQKVDTQYF; CDR3nt: TGTGCCAGCTCACCCCGGCAGACCAGGGGGCAGAAGGTAGATACGCAGTATTTT; d_gene: TRBD1; j_gene: TRBJ2-3; abundance: NA; v_gene: TRBV18
CDR3aa: CASSLGSPQANF; CDR3nt: TGTGCCAGCAGCTTAGGTTCCCCCCAGGCGAACTTC; d_gene: NA; j_gene: TRBJ1-2; abundance: NA; v_gene: TRBV11-2
CDR3aa: CASGTSGPYYEQYF; CDR3nt: TGTGCCAGCGGGACTAGCGGGCCCTACTACGAGCAGTACTTC; d_gene: TRBD2; j_gene: TRBJ2-7; abundance: NA; v_gene: TRBV27
CDR3aa: CASSLRGGGVTGELFF; CDR3nt: TGTGCCAGCAGCTTACGAGGCGGGGGGGTAACCGGGGAGCTGTTTTTT; d_gene: TRBD2; j_gene: TRBJ2-2; abundance: NA; v_gene: TRBV7-2
CDR3aa: CASRRQGASYEQYF; CDR3nt: TGTGCCAGCAGAAGACAGGGGGCGTCATACGAGCAGTACTTC; d_gene: TRBD1; j_gene: TRBJ2-7; abundance: NA; v_gene: TRBV6-5
CDR3aa: CAWSSQGITEAFF; CDR3nt: TGTGCCTGGAGTAGCCAGGGGATAACTGAAGCTTTCTTT; d_gene: NA; j_gene: TRBJ1-1; abundance: NA; v_gene: TRBV30
CDR3aa: CASSFRGGNSPLHF; CDR3nt: TGTGCCAGCAGCTTCCGGGGAGGTAATTCACCCCTCCACTTT; d_gene: NA; j_gene: TRBJ1-6; abundance: NA; v_gene: TRBV5-4
CDR3aa: CASSRIFNTEAFF; CDR3nt: TGTGCCAGCTCCAGGATTTTCAACACTGAAGCTTTCTTT; d_gene: NA; j_gene: TRBJ1-1; abundance: NA; v_gene: TRBV6-5
CDR3aa: CASRPVGTGSQPQHF; CDR3nt: TGCGCCAGCAGACCCGTAGGGACAGGGAGTCAGCCCCAGCATTTT; d_gene: TRBD1; j_gene: TRBJ1-5; abundance: NA; v_gene: TRBV4-1
CDR3aa: CASSRGANQETQYF; CDR3nt: TGTGCCAGCAGTCGTGGGGCAAATCAAGAGACCCAGTACTTC; d_gene: NA; j_gene: TRBJ2-5; abundance: once; v_gene: TRBV11-3
CDR3aa: CASSRGLAGEGGELFF; CDR3nt: TGTGCCAGCAGCCGGGGACTAGCGGGGGAGGGCGGGGAGCTGTTTTTT; d_gene: TRBD2; j_gene: TRBJ2-2; abundance: few; v_gene: TRBV4-2
CDR3aa: CASSPGQGAQPQHF; CDR3nt: TGTGCCAGCAGCCCGGGACAGGGGGCTCAGCCCCAGCATTTT; d_gene: TRBD1; j_gene: TRBJ1-5; abundance: NA; v_gene: TRBV6-6
CDR3aa: CASSQARSYTF; CDR3nt: TGTGCCAGCAGCCAAGCGAGGAGCTACACCTTC; d_gene: NA; j_gene: TRBJ1-2; abundance: NA; v_gene: TRBV3-1/TRBV3-2
CDR3aa: CASSLTGGNEKLFF; CDR3nt: TGTGCCAGCAGTCTGACAGGGGGGAATGAAAAACTGTTTTTT; d_gene: TRBD1; j_gene: TRBJ1-4; abundance: NA; v_gene: TRBV28
CDR3aa: CASSQDRGMGGYTF; CDR3nt: TGCGCCAGCAGCCAAGACCGGGGGATGGGTGGCTACACCTTC; d_gene: NA; j_gene: TRBJ1-2; abundance: once; v_gene: TRBV4-1
CDR3aa: CASSLELAGDTQYF; CDR3nt: TGCGCCAGCAGCTTGGAACTAGCTGGAGATACGCAGTATTTT; d_gene: NA; j_gene: TRBJ2-3; abundance: NA; v_gene: TRBV5-1
CDR3aa: CASSQVGGGKLFF; CDR3nt: TGTGCCAGCAGCCAAGTCGGGGGGGGAAAACTGTTTTTT; d_gene: NA; j_gene: TRBJ1-4; abundance: NA; v_gene: TRBV3-1/TRBV3-2
CDR3aa: CASSLSGGAGDEQFF; CDR3nt: TGTGCTAGCAGCTTATCCGGGGGGGCCGGGGATGAGCAGTTCTTC; d_gene: TRBD2; j_gene: TRBJ2-1; abundance: once; v_gene: TRBV7-7